The clone carrying this TCR beta chain was recorded only once. Its antigen is not identified. The data derive from a study of PD-1 blockade in classical Hodgkin lymphoma. Study-wide results and limits: Patients starting nivolumab under 1 year after ASCT were excluded.

Each of the patients experienced relapse following autologous stem cell transplantation, and their brentuximab vedotin exposure differed. The CDR3 consists of 16 residues. The germline gives CDR1 SGHTA, CDR2 FQGNSA. V shed 7 bases and J shed 3 bases, with 19 bases lying between them. The method was immunoSEQ multiplex PCR; TCRdb's version includes in-frame clones alone and lacks a portion of them. Of 90,000 to 100,000 clones in the sample, roughly 92% were seen once. The sample was peripheral blood mononuclear cells (PBMCs), taken at baseline. The chain couples TRBV7-2 to TRBJ1-5; the D gene is possibly TRBD1 (6 bases). The receptor was isolated from a human donor with classical Hodgkin lymphoma. The CDR3 DNA follows: TGTGCCAGCACCCAGGGGAGGGGGAGGGACAATCAGCCCCAGCATTTT. It is translated as CASTQGRGRDNQPQHF.